This T cell receptor beta chain appears in the sequencing data of a study of CD8+ T cells in alopecia areata. The study, taken as a whole, reports: The presence of one nonresponder keeps the tie between baseline CD8+ expansion and response uncertain.

Treatment in this sample: oral pan-JAK inhibitor, 5-10 mg twice daily. As part of sample collection, lesional scalp punch biopsies and peripheral blood were taken from alopecia areata patients. The authors sorted CD4+ and CD8+ T cells from PBMCs. Investigators isolated RNA and reverse transcribed it into cDNA to act as the sequencing template. Sequenced by immunoSEQ multiplex PCR; TCRdb stores in-frame clones only, minus some. The repertoire holds fewer than 250,000 clones, 35% to 40% seen once, with around 0.48% in the top ten. This clone has just one count. Antigen: not known. The J segment lost 3 bases and the V segment lost 3 bases, leaving 7 bases of the junction unmatched. This CDR3 has 16 residues. Germline CDR1 and CDR2: SGHVS and FQNEAQ.

The chain combines TRBV7-8 with TRBJ1-1; TRBD1 matches at 10 bases. Sequenced here: CD4+ T cells sorted from blood, sampled at approximately week 31, from a patient treated with tofacitinib. The origin of this receptor is a human donor with alopecia areata. Here the CDR3 reads CASSFLGQGMDTEAFF. The DNA for the CDR3 is TGTGCCAGCAGCTTTTTGGGACAGGGGATGGACACTGAAGCTTTCTTT.